The 9 T cell receptor beta chains in this list originate from one sample, sequenced in a study of shared clonotypes between healthy human individuals. Produced via immunoSEQ multiplex PCR; TCRdb's table is partial and in-frame only. The sample gives 700,000 or so clones, about two thirds of which show up once; about 1.8% is in the top ten. Specimen: memory CD4+ T cells sorted from blood. Subset defined: CD45RA-negative fraction. Receptor source: a woman in her thirties in good health.

The chain links TRBV6-1 to TRBJ2-1, with 9 bases identical to TRBD2. CDR1 is MNHNS and CDR2 is SASEGT in the germline V gene. Trimming cost V 4 bases and J 9 bases; bases outside gene matches: 10. The CDR3 loop spans 15 amino acids. CDR3 loop: CASSGGREGLAEQFF. CDR3 bases: TGTGCCAGCAGTGGAGGGCGGGAGGGCCTCGCTGAGCAGTTCTTC.

This chain links TRBV7-2 with TRBJ1-5, with D hard to call. V was clipped by 1 base and J by 1 base, with 11 bases between them. Germline-derived CDR1 and CDR2 are SGHTA and FQGNSA. This CDR3 comprises 16 residues. The CDR3 spells CASSLGPGMSNQPQHF. CDR3 sequence (DNA): TGTGCCAGCAGCTTAGGGCCCGGGATGAGCAATCAGCCCCAGCATTTT. Full variable domain (missing parts from reference TRBV7-2 and TRBJ1-5): GAGVSQSPSNKVTEKGKDVELRCDPISGHTALYWYRQSLGQGLEFLIYFQGNSAPDKSGLPSDRFSAERTGGSVSTLTIQRTQQEDSAVYLCASSLGPGMSNQPQHFGDGTRLSIL.

The sample holds a few counts of this clone. J is TRBJ1-2 and V is TRBV28, with D perhaps matching TRBD1 (6 bases). V lost 5 bases and J 5 bases, leaving 15 bases between the germline ends. Germline V lookup: CDR1 MDHEN, CDR2 SYDVKM. This CDR3 region has 14 residues. The CDR3 loop reads CASSLGQLLYGYTF. CDR3 DNA sequence: TGTGCCAGCAGTCTCGGACAGCTTCTTTATGGCTACACCTTC.

This clone was seen a handful of times. The rearrangement uses TRBV6-6 and TRBJ2-5; TRBD1 might be the D (6 bases). The CDR3 runs to 14 residues. The germline V gene encodes CDR1 MNHNY and CDR2 SVGAGI (reference sequence). V lost 0 bases and J lost 5, with 10 bases in between. CDR3 in amino acids: CASSYSPTGETQYF. CDR3 bases: TGTGCCAGCAGTTACTCACCCACAGGGGAGACCCAGTACTTC.

The rearrangement joins TRBV27 to TRBJ1-2; D remains unclear. CDR1 and CDR2 from the germline V gene are MNHEY and SMNVEV (reference sequence). The CDR3 loop spans 13 amino acids. Trimming pared 5 bases from V and 2 bases from J, leaving 9 bases between. The CDR3 sequence: CASSRSGNYGYTF. Written as DNA, the CDR3 is TGTGCCAGCAGTAGGTCGGGGAACTATGGCTACACCTTC.

V is TRBV20-1 and J is TRBJ1-2, with D maybe TRBD1 (6 bases). This CDR3 is built from 11 residues. The germline CDR1 and CDR2 sequences are DFQATT and SNEGSKA (reference sequence). The germline V and J ends were trimmed by 5 bases and 6 bases, with 10 bases remaining between them. The CDR3 DNA is TGCAGTGCTCCCGGGGGCAATGGCTACACCTTC. This translates into CSAPGGNGYTF.

This chain uses TRBV9 with TRBJ1-1, with D uncertain. The CDR3 covers 13 residues. Trimming took off 4 bases at V and 5 bases at J, with 12 bases between the two ends. CDR1 and CDR2 (germline): SGDLS, YYNGEE. The CDR3 is CASSRRVETEAFF. CDR3 sequence (DNA): TGTGCCAGCAGCCGACGGGTTGAGACTGAAGCTTTCTTT. Combining the CDR3 with reference TRBV9 and TRBJ1-1 gives the whole variable domain DSGVTQTPKHLITATGQRVTLRCSPRSGDLSVYWYQQSLDQGLQFLIQYYNGEERAKGNILERFSAQQFPDLHSELNLSSLELGDSALYFCASSRRVETEAFFGQGTRLTVV.

As DNA, the CDR3 is TGCGCCAGCAGCCTGGGACTAGCGGGGACTGTCACAGATACGCAGTATTTT. It yields the protein CASSLGLAGTVTDTQYF. The gene calls are TRBV5-1 and TRBJ2-3; 13 bases line up with TRBD2. Looked up from germline, CDR1 is SGHRS and CDR2 is YFSETQ. The CDR3 length is 17 residues. Trimming at V came to 4 bases and at J to 2 bases, leaving 7 bases not matched to a gene.

In this sample, this clone turned up a few times. Other DNA sequences within the sample encode an identical CDR3. The chain combines TRBV15 with TRBJ2-1, with a possible D match to TRBD2 (5 bases). Germline loops: CDR1 LNHNV, CDR2 YYDKDF (reference sequence). Trimming cost V 9 bases and J 2 bases, with 14 bases left between them. The CDR3 is 14 amino acids. The CDR3 sequence: CATRPRGPYNEQFF. In DNA form, the CDR3 reads TGTGCCACACGCCCCCGGGGTCCCTACAATGAGCAGTTCTTC.